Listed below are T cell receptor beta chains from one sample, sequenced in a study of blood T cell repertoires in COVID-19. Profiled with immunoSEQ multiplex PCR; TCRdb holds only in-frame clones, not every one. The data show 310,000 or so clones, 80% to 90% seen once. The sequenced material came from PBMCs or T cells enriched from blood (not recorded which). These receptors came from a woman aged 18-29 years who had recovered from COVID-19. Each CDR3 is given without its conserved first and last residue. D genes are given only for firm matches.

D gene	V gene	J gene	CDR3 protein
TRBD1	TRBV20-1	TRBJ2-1	SASLSWEHEGQGGQF
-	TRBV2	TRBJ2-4	ASSPDRVLAKNIQY
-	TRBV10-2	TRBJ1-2	ASSDWTAPGSYT
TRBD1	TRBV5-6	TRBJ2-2	ASSWGTGGTGELF
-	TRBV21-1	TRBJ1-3	ASTPGGQRTSGNTIY
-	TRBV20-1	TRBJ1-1	SASQGPNAEAF
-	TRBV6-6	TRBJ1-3	ASSYSTDISGNTIY
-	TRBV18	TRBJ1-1	ASSPSGQFGEAF
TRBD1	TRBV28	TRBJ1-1	ASSLGQGGMNTEAF
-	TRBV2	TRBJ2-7	ASSYRAPLEQY
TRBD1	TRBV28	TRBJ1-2	ASSPWGDRANYGYT
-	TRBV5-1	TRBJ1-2	ASSLAILDGYT
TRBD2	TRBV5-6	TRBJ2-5	ASSSTVLAGAKETQY
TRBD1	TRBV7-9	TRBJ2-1	ASSYGQGDDEQF
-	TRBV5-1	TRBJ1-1	ASSLTGNTEAF
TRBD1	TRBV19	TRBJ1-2	ASSSRDRGGSYGYT